This T cell receptor (beta chain) was identified in a study of T cell responses to AZD1222 COVID-19 vaccine. Study details: Pooled in the analysis were second doses at about 4 or about 12 weeks.

Trimming took off 2 bases at V and 5 bases at J, with 10 bases between the two ends. Germline V gives CDR1 SGDLS, CDR2 YYNGEE. The CDR3 is made up of 13 amino acids. Here immunoSEQ multiplex PCR was the method, and the copy in TCRdb shows in-frame clones only, minus some. The sample holds about 120,000 clones, 70% to 90% seen once. The sample holds a few counts of this clone. Antigen: not known. Different DNA sequences within this sample yield the same CDR3. Study outcomes and limitations: The repertoires were collected only after the peak T cell response. An increase in Spike-specific TCR breadth and depth was observed after two AZD1222 doses.

This sequence was found in an adult in good health. This sample comprised peripheral blood, obtained on day 0 of AZD1222 vaccination. V and J are TRBV9 and TRBJ2-5, with D perhaps TRBD1 or TRBD2 (5 bases each). CDR3 sequence (DNA): TGTGCCAGCAGCGTTGCCAGGGAGGAGACCCAGTACTTC. This translates into CASSVAREETQYF. Supplemented by reference TRBV9 and TRBJ2-5, the full variable domain reads DSGVTQTPKHLITATGQRVTLRCSPRSGDLSVYWYQQSLDQGLQFLIQYYNGEERAKGNILERFSAQQFPDLHSELNLSSLELGDSALYFCASSVAREETQYFGPGTRLLVL.